These 14 T cell receptor beta chains originate from one sample sequenced in a study of T cell repertoires in cytomegalovirus infection. TCRdb reanalysed the reads using MiXCR and keeps one entry per CDR3 protein. The sample carries some 350,000 distinct CDR3 sequences, 15% to 20% recorded once. Sequencing was performed on PBMCs. The receptors were gathered from a human donor in good health (CMV status not recorded). Some clones in this sample may be carry-over from other donors' samples.

This clonotype was counted between two and nine times. The J gene is TRBJ2-7, the V gene TRBV6-2 or TRBV6-3; 7 nucleotides line up with TRBD1. The trim removed 6 bases at V and 7 bases at J, leaving 15 bases unmatched. Germline V gives CDR1 MNHEY, CDR2 SVGEGT. The CDR3 is made up of 15 amino acids. As DNA, the CDR3 is TGTGCCAGCAGAGACCACCGGGGACAGCGGAGGGAGCAGTACTTC. Translating gives CASRDHRGQRREQYF.

This chain joins TRBV29-1 and TRBJ2-5; D remains unclear. The CDR3 runs to 13 residues. CDR1 is SQVTM, CDR2 ANQGSEA, per germline. V lost 6 bases and J 0 bases, leaving 11 bases between the germline ends. The CDR3 spells CSVLTPYQETQYF. DNA for the CDR3: TGCAGCGTCCTGACTCCGTACCAAGAGACCCAGTACTTC.

At least ten counts were recorded for this clonotype. J is TRBJ2-1 and V is TRBV7-2; a weak D match, TRBD2 (7 bases). This CDR3 spans 12 amino acids. Per germline, CDR1 SGHTA and CDR2 FQGNSA. Trimming removed 8 bases at V and 6 bases at J, with 11 bases between. The CDR3 nucleotides are TGTGCCAGCGGTGGGGGGGCCAATGAGCAGTTCTTC. As protein: CASGGGANEQFF.

This clonotype was picked up a small number of times. The rearrangement uses TRBV7-9 and TRBJ1-1; maybe TRBD1 (5 bases). CDR1 SEHNR and CDR2 FQNEAQ come from the germline V gene (reference sequence). Trimming removed 5 bases from V and 1 base from J, with 17 bases in between. The length of the CDR3 is 16 residues. The CDR3 spells CASSLLPGRGNTEAFF. DNA of the CDR3: TGTGCCAGCAGCCTCCTTCCAGGGCGGGGGAACACTGAAGCTTTCTTT.

In its sample, this clonotype was seen many times. The chain recombines TRBV7-9 with TRBJ1-2; D is unclear. CDR1 SEHNR and CDR2 FQNEAQ come from the germline V gene (reference sequence). Trimming shortened V by 3 bases and J by 0 bases, and 14 bases separated the two germline ends. The CDR3 loop spans 16 amino acids. The CDR3: CASSLSTGVANYGYTF. CDR3 nucleotide sequence: TGTGCCAGCAGCTTGTCGACTGGAGTTGCTAACTATGGCTACACCTTC. Full variable domain (rest looked up from reference TRBV7-9 and TRBJ1-2): DTGVSQNPRHKITKRGQNVTFRCDPISEHNRLYWYRQTLGQGPEFLTYFQNEAQLEKSRLLSDRFSAERPKGSFSTLEIQRTEQGDSAMYLCASSLSTGVANYGYTFGSGTRLTVV.

This clonotype was observed many times. CDR3 residues: CATAADTQYF. The CDR3 nucleotides are TGTGCGACAGCGGCAGATACGCAGTATTTT. The chain employs TRBV28 and TRBJ2-3; D is possibly TRBD1 or TRBD2 (5 bases each). There are 10 residues in the CDR3. Looked up from germline, CDR1 is MDHEN and CDR2 is SYDVKM.

This clonotype was observed a few times. This chain joins TRBV12-3 or TRBV12-4 and TRBJ1-3; D gene unclear. V dropped 2 bases and J dropped 0 bases, with 8 bases sitting between them. The CDR3 covers 15 residues. CDR3 amino acids: CASSLLASSGNTIYF. The CDR3 DNA sequence: TGTGCCAGCAGTTTACTGGCAAGCTCTGGAAACACCATATATTTT.

A word on this clonotype: A much larger clone is a single base away; this may be a read error. The chain employs TRBV12-5 and TRBJ1-5; 9 bases fit TRBD1. The CDR3 extends over 15 amino acids. Germline CDR1 LGHNT, CDR2 FRNRAP. CDR3 nucleotide sequence: TGTGCTAGTGGTTTAGGGACAGGGACTAATCAGCTCCAGCATTTT. Amino acid sequence: CASGLGTGTNQLQHF.

The V gene is TRBV20-1, the J gene TRBJ2-7; D ambiguous. Germline-derived CDR1 and CDR2 are DFQATT and SNEGSKA (reference sequence). The CDR3 consists of 12 residues. The V end lost 6 bases, the J end lost 2 bases, and 11 bases lay between the germline ends. CDR3 nucleotides: TGCAGTGCAGCCAGAGGTCCCTACGAGCAGTACTTC. Translation gives CSAARGPYEQYF.

This clonotype has a handful of counts. The V gene is TRBV19, the J gene TRBJ2-3, with a weak D call TRBD2 (5 bases). CDR3 length equals 14 residues. Trimming stripped 5 bases from V and 1 base from J, with 10 bases between. Germline V gene lookup returns CDR1 LNHDA and CDR2 SQIVND (reference sequence). This CDR3 is CASSAGFRTDTQYF. CDR3 bases: TGTGCCAGTAGTGCGGGTTTCCGCACAGATACGCAGTATTTT.

The rearrangement joins TRBV3-1 to TRBJ2-2; 13 bases align to TRBD2. In germline, CDR1 is LGHDT, CDR2 YNNKEL (reference sequence). This CDR3 region has 16 residues. J gave up 6 bases and V 3 bases, and 4 bases lay outside the gene matches. The CDR3 reads CASSHGTSGIAGELFF. The CDR3 region has the DNA TGTGCCAGCAGCCATGGGACTAGCGGGATCGCCGGGGAGCTGTTTTTT.

The rearrangement joins TRBV5-6 to TRBJ2-5, with TRBD2 matching 8 bases. Germline V gene lookup returns CDR1 SGHDT and CDR2 YYEEEE. This CDR3 has 16 residues. Trimming cost V 4 bases and J 2 bases; bases outside gene matches: 10. As DNA, the CDR3 is TGTGCCAGCAGCCCCCTCGGGCGGGGGGTGCAAGAGACCCAGTACTTC. Translation: CASSPLGRGVQETQYF. Filled out from reference TRBV5-6 and TRBJ2-5, the complete variable domain reads DAGVTQSPTHLIKTRGQQVTLRCSPKSGHDTVSWYQQALGQGPQFIFQYYEEEERQRGNFPDRFSGHQFPNYSSELNVNALLLGDSALYLCASSPLGRGVQETQYFGPGTRLLVL.

This clonotype was observed a handful of times. The chain carries TRBV20-1 and TRBJ1-5; D is uncertain. V lost 2 bases and J 2 bases, leaving 7 bases between the germline ends. CDR1 is DFQATT and CDR2 is SNEGSKA in the germline V gene (reference sequence). The CDR3 is 13 residues long. CDR3 sequence reads: CSARTGGNQPQHF. The CDR3 DNA reads as TGCAGTGCTAGAACGGGAGGCAATCAGCCCCAGCATTTT.

This clonotype occurred a few times. CDR3 DNA: TGTGCCAGCAGCCTAGATGCGAAGGCTACCTACGAGCAGTACTTC. The encoded protein is CASSLDAKATYEQYF. This chain uses TRBV7-2 with TRBJ2-7; D is undetermined. V was pared by 5 bases and J by 2 bases, with 16 bases between. Germline lookup yields CDR1 SGHTA and CDR2 FQGNSA. The CDR3 has 15 residues.